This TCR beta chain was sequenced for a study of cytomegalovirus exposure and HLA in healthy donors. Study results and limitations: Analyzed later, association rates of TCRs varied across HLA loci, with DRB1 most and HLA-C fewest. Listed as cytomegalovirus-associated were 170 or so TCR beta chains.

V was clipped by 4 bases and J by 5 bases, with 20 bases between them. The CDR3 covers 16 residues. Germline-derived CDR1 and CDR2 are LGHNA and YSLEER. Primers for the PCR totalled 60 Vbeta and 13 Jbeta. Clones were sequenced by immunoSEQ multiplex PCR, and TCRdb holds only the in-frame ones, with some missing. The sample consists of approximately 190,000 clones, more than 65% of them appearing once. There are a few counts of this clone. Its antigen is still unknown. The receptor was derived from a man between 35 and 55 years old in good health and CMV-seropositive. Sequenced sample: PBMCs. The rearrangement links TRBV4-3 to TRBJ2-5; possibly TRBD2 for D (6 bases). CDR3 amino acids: CASSPLGGTLPETQYF. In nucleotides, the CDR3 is TGCGCCAGCAGCCCTCTCGGAGGGACTCTCCCCGAGACCCAGTACTTC.